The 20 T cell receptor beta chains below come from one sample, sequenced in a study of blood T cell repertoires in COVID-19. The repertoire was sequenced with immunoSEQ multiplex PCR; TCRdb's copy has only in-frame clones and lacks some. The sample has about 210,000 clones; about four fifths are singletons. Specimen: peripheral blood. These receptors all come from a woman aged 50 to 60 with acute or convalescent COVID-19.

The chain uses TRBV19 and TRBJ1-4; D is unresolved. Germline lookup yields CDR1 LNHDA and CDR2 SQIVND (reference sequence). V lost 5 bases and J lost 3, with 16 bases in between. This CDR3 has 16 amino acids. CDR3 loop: CASSPAGNRANEKLFF. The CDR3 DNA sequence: TGTGCCAGTAGTCCCGCGGGGAATCGAGCTAATGAAAAACTGTTTTTT.

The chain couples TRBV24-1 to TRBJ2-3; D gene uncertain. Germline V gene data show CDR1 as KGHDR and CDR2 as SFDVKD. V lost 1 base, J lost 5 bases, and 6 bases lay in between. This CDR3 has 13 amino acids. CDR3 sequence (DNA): TGTGCCACCAGTGATTTATCCCAAGATACGCAGTATTTT. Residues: CATSDLSQDTQYF.

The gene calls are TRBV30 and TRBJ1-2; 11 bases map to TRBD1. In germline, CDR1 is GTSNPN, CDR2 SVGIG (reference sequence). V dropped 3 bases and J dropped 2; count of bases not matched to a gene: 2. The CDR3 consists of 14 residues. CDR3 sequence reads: CAWRGTGGNYGYTF. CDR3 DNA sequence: TGTGCCTGGAGGGGGACAGGGGGGAACTATGGCTACACCTTC.

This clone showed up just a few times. The DNA for the CDR3 is TGTGCCAGCAGCAAAGCGCGAGGGGGCGAGAACACCGGGGAGCTGTTTTTT. It specifies CASSKARGGENTGELFF. The V gene is TRBV21-1, the J gene TRBJ2-2; TRBD1 reflects the table's D call only, with no check against the DNA. TRBV21-1 is marked as a pseudogene. The CDR3 totals 17 residues.

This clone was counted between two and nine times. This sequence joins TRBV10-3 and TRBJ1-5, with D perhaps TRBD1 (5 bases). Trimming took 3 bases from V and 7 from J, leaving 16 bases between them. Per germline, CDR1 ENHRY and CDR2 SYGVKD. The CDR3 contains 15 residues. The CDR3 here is CAISEGNRRGQPQHF. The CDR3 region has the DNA TGTGCCATCAGTGAAGGTAACAGGAGAGGACAGCCCCAGCATTTT.

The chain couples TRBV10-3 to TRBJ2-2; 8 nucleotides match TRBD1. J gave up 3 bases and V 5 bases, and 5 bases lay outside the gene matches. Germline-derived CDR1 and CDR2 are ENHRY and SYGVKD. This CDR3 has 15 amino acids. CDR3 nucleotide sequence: TGTGCCATCAGTAAACAGGGGGAATACACCGGGGAGCTGTTTTTT. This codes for CAISKQGEYTGELFF.

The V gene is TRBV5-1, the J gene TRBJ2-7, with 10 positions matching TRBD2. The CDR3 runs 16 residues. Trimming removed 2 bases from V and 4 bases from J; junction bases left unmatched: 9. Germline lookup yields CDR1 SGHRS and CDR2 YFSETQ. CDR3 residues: CASSFPPGTSVYEQYF. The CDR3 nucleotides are TGCGCCAGCAGCTTCCCCCCCGGGACTAGCGTTTACGAGCAGTACTTC. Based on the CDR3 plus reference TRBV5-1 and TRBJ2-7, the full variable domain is KAGVTQTPRYLIKTRGQQVTLSCSPISGHRSVSWYQQTPGQGLQFLFEYFSETQRNKGNFPGRFSGRQFSNSRSEMNVSTLELGDSALYLCASSFPPGTSVYEQYFGPGTRLTVT.

CDR3 region: CASSLSAGGPLNEQFF. CDR3 coding DNA: TGTGCCAGCAGTTTAAGCGCGGGAGGGCCTCTCAATGAGCAGTTCTTC. The V call is TRBV28, the J call TRBJ2-1, with 9 bases fitting TRBD2. CDR3 length: 16 residues. The ends lost 2 bases at V and 6 bases at J; junction bases unmatched: 8. CDR1 and CDR2 (germline): MDHEN, SYDVKM.

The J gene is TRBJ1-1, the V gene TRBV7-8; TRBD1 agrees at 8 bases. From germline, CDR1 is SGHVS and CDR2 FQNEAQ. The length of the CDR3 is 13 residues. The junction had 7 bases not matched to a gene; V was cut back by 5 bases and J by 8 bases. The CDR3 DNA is TGTGCCAGCAGCCCGCGACAGGGGCTAGAAGCTTTCTTT. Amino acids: CASSPRQGLEAFF.

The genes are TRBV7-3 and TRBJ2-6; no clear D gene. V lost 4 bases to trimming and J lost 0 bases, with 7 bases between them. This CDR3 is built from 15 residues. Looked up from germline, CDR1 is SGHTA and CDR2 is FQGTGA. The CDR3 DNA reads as TGTGCCAGCAGCTCCCACAGCTCTGGGGCCAACGTCCTGACTTTC. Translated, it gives CASSSHSSGANVLTF. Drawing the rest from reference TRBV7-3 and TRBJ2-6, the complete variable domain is GAGVSQTPSNKVTEKGKYVELRCDPISGHTALYWYRQSLGQGPEFLIYFQGTGAADDSGLPNDRFFAVRPEGSVSTLKIQRTERGDSAVYLCASSSHSSGANVLTFGAGSRLTVL.

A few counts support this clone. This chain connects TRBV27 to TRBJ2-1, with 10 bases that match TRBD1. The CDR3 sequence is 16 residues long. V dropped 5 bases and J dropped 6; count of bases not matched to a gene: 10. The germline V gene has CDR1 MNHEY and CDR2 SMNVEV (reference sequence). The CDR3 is CASSLPLGQGFNEQFF. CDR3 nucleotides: TGTGCCAGCAGTCTCCCCTTGGGACAGGGGTTCAATGAGCAGTTCTTC.

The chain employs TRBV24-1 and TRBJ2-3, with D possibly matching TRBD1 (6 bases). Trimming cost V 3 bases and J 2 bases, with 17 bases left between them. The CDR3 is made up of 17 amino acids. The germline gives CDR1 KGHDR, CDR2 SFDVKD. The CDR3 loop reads CATSDPRDTYTTDTQYF. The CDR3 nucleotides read TGTGCCACCAGTGATCCCCGGGACACCTACACCACAGATACGCAGTATTTT.

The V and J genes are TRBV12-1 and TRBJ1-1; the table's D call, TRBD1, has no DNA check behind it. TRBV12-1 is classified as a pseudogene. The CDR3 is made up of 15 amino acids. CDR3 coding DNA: TGTGCCAGCAGCTTTGGACAGGGACCGAACACTGAAGCTTTCTTT. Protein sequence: CASSFGQGPNTEAFF.

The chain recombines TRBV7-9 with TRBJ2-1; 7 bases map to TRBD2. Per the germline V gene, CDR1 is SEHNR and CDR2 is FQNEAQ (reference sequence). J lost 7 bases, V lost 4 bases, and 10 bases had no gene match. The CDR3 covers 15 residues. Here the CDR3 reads CASSSSVRGGNEQFF. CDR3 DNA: TGTGCCAGCAGCTCCAGCGTCCGGGGAGGGAATGAGCAGTTCTTC.

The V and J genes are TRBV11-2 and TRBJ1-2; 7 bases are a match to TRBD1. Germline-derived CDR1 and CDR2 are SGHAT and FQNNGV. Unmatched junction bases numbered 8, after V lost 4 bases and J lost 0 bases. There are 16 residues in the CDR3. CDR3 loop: CASSYHGTAANYGYTF. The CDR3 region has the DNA TGTGCCAGCAGCTACCACGGGACAGCCGCTAACTATGGCTACACCTTC.

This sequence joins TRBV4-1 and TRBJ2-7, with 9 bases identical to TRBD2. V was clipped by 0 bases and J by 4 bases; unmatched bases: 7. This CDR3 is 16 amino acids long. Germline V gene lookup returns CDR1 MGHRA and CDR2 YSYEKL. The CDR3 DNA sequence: TGCGCCAGCAGCCAAGATAGAGCTAGCGGGACATACGAGCAGTACTTC. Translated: CASSQDRASGTYEQYF.

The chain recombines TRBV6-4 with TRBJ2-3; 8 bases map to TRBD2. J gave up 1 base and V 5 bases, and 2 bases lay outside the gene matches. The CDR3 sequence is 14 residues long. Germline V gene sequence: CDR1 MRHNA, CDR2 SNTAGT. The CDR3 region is CASSPTSGTDTQYF. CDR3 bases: TGTGCCAGCAGTCCGACTAGCGGCACAGATACGCAGTATTTT.

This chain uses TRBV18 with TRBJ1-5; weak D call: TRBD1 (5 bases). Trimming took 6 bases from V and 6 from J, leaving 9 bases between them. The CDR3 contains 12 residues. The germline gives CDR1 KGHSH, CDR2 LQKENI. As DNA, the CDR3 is TGTGCCAGCTCGTCAGGGCTTCAGCCCCAGCATTTT. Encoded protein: CASSSGLQPQHF. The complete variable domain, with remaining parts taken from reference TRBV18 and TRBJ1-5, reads NAGVMQNPRHLVRRRGQEARLRCSPMKGHSHVYWYRQLPEEGLKFMVYLQKENIIDESGMPKERFSAEFPKEGPSILRIQQVVRGDSAAYFCASSSGLQPQHFGDGTRLSIL.

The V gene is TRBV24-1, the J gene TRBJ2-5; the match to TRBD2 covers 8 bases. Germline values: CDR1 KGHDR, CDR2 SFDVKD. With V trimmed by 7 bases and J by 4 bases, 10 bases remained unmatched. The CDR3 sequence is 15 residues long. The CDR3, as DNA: TGTGCCACCAGGAATAGCGGGATCGTTGGAGAGACCCAGTACTTC. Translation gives CATRNSGIVGETQYF.

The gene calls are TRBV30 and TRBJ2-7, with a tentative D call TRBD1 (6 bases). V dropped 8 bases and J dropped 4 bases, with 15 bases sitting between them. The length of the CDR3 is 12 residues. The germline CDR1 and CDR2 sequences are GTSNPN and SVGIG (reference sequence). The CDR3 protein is CAGKNTGYEQYF. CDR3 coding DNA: TGTGCCGGTAAGAATACAGGGTACGAGCAGTACTTC.